A single sample gave rise to the 8 T cell receptor beta chains below, sequenced in a study of blood T cell repertoires in COVID-19. Clones were sequenced by immunoSEQ multiplex PCR, and TCRdb holds only the in-frame ones, with some missing. Among a few hundred thousand clones listed, approximately 88% were seen once. The sample was peripheral blood. These TCRs come from a woman between 70 and 85 years old with COVID-19, enrolled during active disease.

The chain employs TRBV19 and TRBJ1-1; TRBD1 matches at 8 bases. V was clipped by 8 bases and J by 0 bases; unmatched bases: 2. Germline V lookup: CDR1 LNHDA, CDR2 SQIVND (reference sequence). The CDR3 consists of 13 residues. The CDR3 region is CASSDRVNTEAFF. CDR3 DNA sequence: TGTGCCAGTTCGGACAGGGTGAACACTGAAGCTTTCTTT.

This clone occurred once. This rearrangement joins TRBV6-5 to TRBJ2-7; the match to TRBD1 covers 8 bases. There are 13 residues in the CDR3. The ends lost 6 bases at V and 2 bases at J; junction bases unmatched: 3. CDR1 is MNHEY, CDR2 SVGAGI, per germline. The CDR3 spells CASRGTGAYEQYF. CDR3 sequence (DNA): TGTGCCAGCAGGGGGACAGGAGCCTACGAGCAGTACTTC.

This sequence joins TRBV5-1 and TRBJ2-7, with TRBD1 matching 7 bases. The V segment lost 0 bases and the J segment 2 bases; nucleotides outside the gene matches: 5. The CDR3 is made up of 15 amino acids. Germline V gives CDR1 SGHRS, CDR2 YFSETQ. Written as DNA, the CDR3 is TGCGCCAGCAGCTTGGTAGGGACAGACCCCTACGAGCAGTACTTC. Translating it yields CASSLVGTDPYEQYF.

This chain connects TRBV4-1 to TRBJ2-2; the D is unclear. This CDR3 region has 11 residues. Germline assignment: CDR1 MGHRA and CDR2 YSYEKL. Trimming shortened V by 0 bases and J by 13 bases, and 6 bases separated the two germline ends. Written as DNA, the CDR3 is TGCGCCAGCAGCCAAGAGCGAAGGCTGTTTTTT. It is translated as CASSQERRLFF.

The rearrangement joins TRBV5-4 to TRBJ1-1, with D maybe TRBD1 (6 bases). Per the germline V gene, CDR1 is SGHNT and CDR2 is YYREEE (reference sequence). Trimming pared 4 bases from V and 0 bases from J, leaving 13 bases between. The CDR3 is 15 amino acids. The CDR3, as DNA: TGTGCCAGCAGCCCAGGGGACGGTATGAACACTGAAGCTTTCTTT. Translation gives CASSPGDGMNTEAFF.

The CDR3: CASSARGSGTEAFF. CDR3 bases: TGTGCCAGCAGTGCCAGGGGTAGTGGCACTGAAGCTTTCTTT. This chain connects TRBV27 to TRBJ1-1, with TRBD1 as a possible D gene (6 bases). Germline CDR1 is MNHEY and CDR2 is SMNVEV (reference sequence). The length of the CDR3 is 14 residues. The V end lost 5 bases, the J end lost 4 bases, and 14 bases lay between the germline ends.

V is TRBV30 and J is TRBJ1-1; no firm D call. Germline V gene sequence: CDR1 GTSNPN, CDR2 SVGIG (reference sequence). The ends were cut back, 3 bases at V and 8 bases at J, with 13 bases in the middle. The CDR3 runs 12 residues. CDR3 residues: CAWSIGEEEAFF. CDR3 DNA: TGTGCCTGGAGCATCGGGGAAGAAGAAGCTTTCTTT.

V and J are TRBV27 and TRBJ2-7; TRBD2 matches 7 bases. The CDR3 totals 13 residues. Germline V CDR1 and CDR2: MNHEY, SMNVEV (reference sequence). V lost 3 bases, J lost 5 bases, and 4 bases stayed unmatched. CDR3 nucleotide sequence: TGTGCCAGCAGTTTGGCGGGAGAGGACGAGCAGTACTTC. Translation gives CASSLAGEDEQYF.